The 4 T cell receptor beta chains reported below all come from one sample, sequenced in a study of T cell repertoires in cytomegalovirus infection. These receptors' targets are unknown. TCRdb independently ran MiXCR on the reads; one entry per CDR3 protein. In the table there are 700,000 to 850,000 distinct CDR3 sequences, 32% of which are singletons. The sample in question was cultured CD8+ T cells from PBMCs, obtained from culture after CMV antigen stimulation. The receptor source for this set is a human donor in good health (CMV status not recorded). Some clones in this sample may be carry-over from other donors' samples.

The V gene is TRBV19, the J gene TRBJ2-2; D gene unclear. V was trimmed by 6 bases and J by 3 bases, leaving 8 bases between them. This CDR3 has 13 residues. Germline V gene data show CDR1 as LNHDA and CDR2 as SQIVND (reference sequence). The CDR3 region is CASSPKYTGELFF. CDR3 sequence (DNA): TGTGCCAGTAGCCCGAAGTACACCGGGGAGCTGTTTTTT.

V is TRBV11-2 and J is TRBJ2-5; possibly TRBD1 for D (6 bases). This CDR3 has 13 amino acids. V lost 4 bases and J 3 bases, leaving 9 bases between the germline ends. Germline V CDR1 and CDR2: SGHAT, FQNNGV. CDR3 loop: CASSWTEEETQYF. In DNA form, the CDR3 reads TGTGCCAGCAGCTGGACAGAGGAAGAGACCCAGTACTTC.

Concerning this clonotype: One base away lies a much larger clone, so this may be a sequencing read error. The J gene is TRBJ1-1, the V gene TRBV7-6; the D is unclear. Germline lookup yields CDR1 SGHVS and CDR2 FNYEAQ. The ends were cut back, 5 bases at V and 0 bases at J, with 16 bases in the middle. This CDR3 has 16 residues. The CDR3 loop reads CASSLTPDQMNTEAFF. CDR3 sequence (DNA): TGTGCCAGCAGCCTAACCCCCGACCAAATGAACACTGAAGCTTTCTTT.

This clonotype was detected only once. The rearrangement links TRBV7-9 to TRBJ2-5, with 7 bases lining up with TRBD2. From germline, CDR1 is SEHNR and CDR2 FQNEAQ (reference sequence). The CDR3 runs to 15 residues. J gave up 0 bases and V 5 bases, and 6 bases lay outside the gene matches. This chain's CDR3 is CASSAGVGNQETQYF. The CDR3 DNA is TGTGCCAGCAGCGCGGGGGTGGGGAACCAAGAGACCCAGTACTTC.